The 27 T cell receptor beta chains given below trace back to one sample, sequenced in a study of control samples from healthy donors and cancer patients. TCRdb keeps only in-frame clones here, not all; method: immunoSEQ multiplex PCR. The profile shows about 120,000 clones, approximately 90% of them singletons. The sequenced sample was blood. These receptors originate from an older woman in good health.

The gene calls are TRBV19 and TRBJ1-6; D unclear. The germline V gene has CDR1 LNHDA and CDR2 SQIVND (reference sequence). The germline V and J ends were trimmed by 4 bases and 0 bases, with 7 bases remaining between them. This CDR3 region has 15 residues. The CDR3 DNA reads as TGTGCCAGTAGTACCATGACCTCCTATAATTCACCCCTCCACTTT. Translated: CASSTMTSYNSPLHF.

The V and J genes are TRBV19 and TRBJ2-2; D remains ambiguous. Trimming left V 6 bases short and J 6 bases short, with 5 bases between. Germline CDR1 reads LNHDA; CDR2 reads SQIVND (reference sequence). CDR3 size: 11 residues. In nucleotides, the CDR3 is TGTGCCAGTAGATGGTCCGGGGAGCTGTTTTTT. Encoded protein: CASRWSGELFF.

The V call is TRBV27, the J call TRBJ1-1; no clear D gene. The germline gives CDR1 MNHEY, CDR2 SMNVEV (reference sequence). The ends were cut back, 3 bases at V and 0 bases at J, with 5 bases in the middle. The length of the CDR3 is 13 residues. The CDR3, as DNA: TGTGCCAGCAGTTTTGGGTTGAACACTGAAGCTTTCTTT. Its translation is CASSFGLNTEAFF.

This chain connects TRBV7-8 to TRBJ2-7, with no clear D. There are 15 residues in the CDR3. CDR1 and CDR2 (germline): SGHVS, FQNEAQ. Trimming pared 3 bases from V and 5 bases from J, leaving 17 bases between. CDR3 bases: TGTGCCAGCAGCTTCCTCGGGTCTACAACCCACGAGCAGTACTTC. Residues: CASSFLGSTTHEQYF.

V usage is TRBV14 and J usage is TRBJ1-1; D is possibly TRBD1 (6 bases). Germline CDR1 and CDR2: SGHDN and FVKESK. V was cut by 0 bases and J by 4 bases, with 12 bases left in between. CDR3 size: 15 residues. The DNA of the CDR3 is TGTGCCAGCAGCCAAGAGTCCAGGGGACTCACTGAAGCTTTCTTT. This encodes CASSQESRGLTEAFF.

The chain employs TRBV2 and TRBJ2-1; perhaps D is TRBD1 or TRBD2 (5 bases each). The germline gives CDR1 SNHLY, CDR2 FYNNEI. The ends were cut back, 1 base at V and 15 bases at J, with 13 bases in the middle. The CDR3 is 12 residues long. CDR3 protein: CASSEVGTQGFF. The CDR3 DNA reads as TGTGCCAGCAGTGAAGTGGGGACCCAAGGGTTCTTC.

The rearrangement links TRBV19 to TRBJ1-3; D is ambiguous. This CDR3 comprises 14 residues. CDR1 and CDR2 from the germline V gene are LNHDA and SQIVND (reference sequence). Trimming shortened V by 7 bases and J by 0 bases, and 10 bases separated the two germline ends. The CDR3 DNA reads TGTGCCAGTAAAGAGGGCAGCTCTGGAAACACCATATATTTT. Protein: CASKEGSSGNTIYF.

V is TRBV27 and J is TRBJ2-1; TRBD2 agrees at 11 bases. Germline lookup yields CDR1 MNHEY and CDR2 SMNVEV (reference sequence). The CDR3 spans 18 residues. After removal of 4 bases from V and 6 bases from J, the junction contained 14 bases not matched to a gene. This chain's CDR3 is CASSYSPLLAGGTNEQFF. The CDR3 DNA reads as TGTGCCAGCAGTTATTCGCCCCTCCTAGCGGGGGGAACCAATGAGCAGTTCTTC.

The chain uses TRBV2 and TRBJ2-3; 10 bases agree with TRBD2. The V gene's germline CDR1 is SNHLY and CDR2 FYNNEI. The CDR3 is 14 residues long. The V and J ends lost 7 bases and 1 base, in that order; junction bases with no gene match: 2. CDR3 sequence reads: CASKSGGGTDTQYF. Written as DNA, the CDR3 is TGTGCCAGCAAGAGCGGGGGGGGCACAGATACGCAGTATTTT.

The chain uses TRBV29-1 and TRBJ1-6; 10 positions agree with TRBD1. The ends lost 4 bases at V and 7 bases at J; junction bases unmatched: 1. The CDR3 consists of 13 residues. Germline CDR1 is SQVTM and CDR2 is ANQGSEA. The CDR3 nucleotides are TGCAGCGTTGGACAGGGGGCAAATTCACCCCTCCACTTT. Translation: CSVGQGANSPLHF. Full variable domain (rest looked up from reference TRBV29-1 and TRBJ1-6): SAVISQKPSRDICQRGTSLTIQCQVDSQVTMMFWYRQQPGQSLTLIATANQGSEATYESGFVIDKFPISRPNLTFSTLTVSNMSPEDSSIYLCSVGQGANSPLHFGNGTRLTVT.

V and J are TRBV6-5 and TRBJ1-6; TRBD1 aligns across 10 bases. V shed 3 bases and J 9 bases; nucleotides not matched to a gene: 8. There are 16 residues in the CDR3. Germline values: CDR1 MNHEY, CDR2 SVGAGI. The CDR3, as DNA: TGTGCCAGCAGTTATCGCCCGGGACAGGGGTCTTCACCCCTCCACTTT. Translation: CASSYRPGQGSSPLHF.

The chain couples TRBV3-1 (or the pseudogene TRBV3-2) to TRBJ1-6; a possible D gene is TRBD1 (5 bases). The CDR3 spans 14 residues. Germline V gene sequence: CDR1 LGHDT, CDR2 YNNKEL (reference sequence). Deletions cut 1 base from V and 6 bases from J, with 7 bases between. The CDR3 region is CASSQGQGNSPLHF. The CDR3 region has the DNA TGTGCCAGCAGCCAAGGGCAGGGTAATTCACCCCTCCACTTT.

The chain employs TRBV2 and TRBJ2-3; 12 bases match TRBD2. The germline CDR1 and CDR2 sequences are SNHLY and FYNNEI. The CDR3 is 15 residues long. Germline trimming cut 6 bases from V and 7 bases from J; bases unmatched to any gene: 8. CDR3 sequence (DNA): TGTGCCAGCAGAGTACTAGCGGGGGGCACGAATACGCAGTATTTT. Encoded protein: CASRVLAGGTNTQYF. Full variable domain (missing parts from reference TRBV2 and TRBJ2-3): EPEVTQTPSHQVTQMGQEVILRCVPISNHLYFYWYRQILGQKVEFLVSFYNNEISEKSEIFDDQFSVERPDGSNFTLKIRSTKLEDSAMYFCASRVLAGGTNTQYFGPGTRLTVL.

The chain recombines TRBV24-1 with TRBJ2-7, with 8 nucleotides matching TRBD1. This CDR3 has 15 amino acids. The V gene's germline CDR1 is KGHDR and CDR2 SFDVKD. V shed 1 base and J 3 bases; nucleotides not matched to a gene: 4. DNA for the CDR3: TGTGCCACCAGTGATTTCACAGGGGGTGTCTACGAGCAGTACTTC. Protein sequence: CATSDFTGGVYEQYF.

The gene calls are TRBV27 and TRBJ2-2; tentatively, D is TRBD1 (5 bases). CDR1 and CDR2 from the germline V gene are MNHEY and SMNVEV (reference sequence). This CDR3 has 15 residues. V was clipped by 2 bases and J by 4 bases, with 11 bases between them. CDR3 sequence: CASSLRGSSTGELFF. The CDR3 DNA reads TGTGCCAGCAGTTTAAGGGGCAGTTCCACCGGGGAGCTGTTTTTT.

Concerning this clone itself: Given a much more abundant clone one base away, this may be a read error. The rearrangement joins TRBV24-1 to TRBJ2-3; weak D call: TRBD1 (6 bases). The CDR3 loop spans 16 amino acids. Germline values: CDR1 KGHDR, CDR2 SFDVKD. Between the trimmed V and J ends, which lost 6 bases and 1 base, there was a span of 16 bases. DNA for the CDR3: TGTGCCACCAGTAATCTGGGGGCAGGGCGCACAGATACGCAGTATTTT. Its translation is CATSNLGAGRTDTQYF.

This chain connects TRBV6-5 to TRBJ2-5, with D unresolved. Germline V gene sequence: CDR1 MNHEY, CDR2 SVGAGI. V was pared by 7 bases and J by 4 bases, with 10 bases between. This CDR3 spans 12 amino acids. CDR3 loop: CASTSFSETQYF. The CDR3, as DNA: TGTGCCAGCACCTCTTTCTCAGAGACCCAGTACTTC.

The CDR3 region has the DNA TGTGCCAGCAGCGTTGAGAGCGTACTAGACTATGGCTACACCTTC. Translated: CASSVESVLDYGYTF. V is TRBV9 and J is TRBJ1-2, with unresolved D. CDR1 SGDLS and CDR2 YYNGEE come from the germline V gene. The CDR3 sequence is 15 residues long. The V and J ends lost 2 bases and 3 bases respectively, with 14 bases between them.

The chain links TRBV10-1 to TRBJ2-1; 12 bases are a match to TRBD2. The V segment lost 6 bases and the J segment 5 bases; nucleotides outside the gene matches: 5. The CDR3 extends over 15 amino acids. Germline V CDR1 and CDR2: WNHNN, SYGVQD (reference sequence). CDR3 nucleotide sequence: TGCGCCAGCAGCGATACTAGCGGGGGGCACAATGAGCAGTTCTTC. Its protein product is CASSDTSGGHNEQFF.

J is TRBJ2-7 and V is TRBV2; 7 nucleotides line up with TRBD2. Germline CDR1 and CDR2: SNHLY and FYNNEI. The CDR3 totals 13 residues. The V gene end was trimmed by 11 bases and the J gene end by 3 bases; junction bases not matched to a gene: 10. The CDR3 loop is CAGGRDGGYEQYF. Written as DNA, the CDR3 is TGTGCCGGAGGGAGGGACGGCGGCTACGAGCAGTACTTC.

The chain is built from TRBV2 and TRBJ1-5; the D gene is possibly TRBD1 (5 bases). Trimming removed 6 bases from V and 7 bases from J, with 13 bases in between. CDR1 and CDR2 from the germline V gene are SNHLY and FYNNEI. This CDR3 spans 13 amino acids. CDR3 sequence reads: CASRATKGQPQHF. The DNA of the CDR3 is TGTGCCAGCAGGGCGACAAAGGGGCAGCCCCAGCATTTT.

V and J are TRBV4-1 and TRBJ2-5; weak D call: TRBD1 (6 bases). The germline V and J ends were trimmed by 4 bases and 3 bases, with 15 bases remaining between them. Germline CDR1 reads MGHRA; CDR2 reads YSYEKL. The CDR3 has 15 amino acids. CDR3 residues: CASSRPGTTEETQYF. CDR3 nucleotides: TGCGCCAGCAGCCGCCCCGGGACAACGGAAGAGACCCAGTACTTC.

The chain employs TRBV3-1 (or the pseudogene TRBV3-2) and TRBJ2-7; no reliable D call. Germline V gene data show CDR1 as LGHDT and CDR2 as YNNKEL (reference sequence). V gave up 1 base and J gave up 0 bases, with 7 bases separating them. The CDR3 covers 14 residues. The CDR3 bases are TGTGCCAGCAGCCAAGTACCTAGCTCCTACGAGCAGTACTTC. Its translation is CASSQVPSSYEQYF.

The chain uses TRBV7-2 and TRBJ1-6; D unresolved. V lost 8 bases to trimming and J lost 16 bases, with 18 bases between them. CDR3 length: 12 amino acids. Germline lookup yields CDR1 SGHTA and CDR2 FQGNSA. The CDR3 sequence is CASSLSGIPLHF. CDR3 nucleotides: TGTGCCAGCTCACTTTCGGGCATCCCACTCCACTTT.

This clone was detected only once. This rearrangement joins TRBV19 to TRBJ2-2; weak D call: TRBD1 (5 bases). Germline-derived CDR1 and CDR2 are LNHDA and SQIVND (reference sequence). The germline V and J ends were trimmed by 5 bases and 5 bases, with 12 bases remaining between them. CDR3 length equals 14 residues. The CDR3 sequence is CASSPGKGTGELFF. The CDR3 DNA follows: TGTGCCAGTAGTCCAGGGAAGGGAACCGGGGAGCTGTTTTTT.

The V and J genes are TRBV10-2 and TRBJ2-3; 10 bases match TRBD2. The CDR3 consists of 15 residues. The ends lost 6 bases at V and 0 bases at J; junction bases unmatched: 3. Germline V gives CDR1 WSHSY, CDR2 SAAADI. The CDR3 here is CASRASGGSTDTQYF. Written as DNA, the CDR3 is TGCGCCAGCAGAGCTAGCGGGGGTAGCACAGATACGCAGTATTTT.

The genes are TRBV7-2 and TRBJ2-6; TRBD2 aligns across 7 bases. Germline CDR1 reads SGHTA; CDR2 reads FQGNSA. V shed 7 bases and J 0 bases; nucleotides not matched to a gene: 9. The CDR3 runs 17 residues. The chain's CDR3 is CASTLFGGTSGANVLTF. The DNA for the CDR3 is TGTGCCAGCACCCTCTTCGGGGGGACCTCTGGGGCCAACGTCCTGACTTTC.